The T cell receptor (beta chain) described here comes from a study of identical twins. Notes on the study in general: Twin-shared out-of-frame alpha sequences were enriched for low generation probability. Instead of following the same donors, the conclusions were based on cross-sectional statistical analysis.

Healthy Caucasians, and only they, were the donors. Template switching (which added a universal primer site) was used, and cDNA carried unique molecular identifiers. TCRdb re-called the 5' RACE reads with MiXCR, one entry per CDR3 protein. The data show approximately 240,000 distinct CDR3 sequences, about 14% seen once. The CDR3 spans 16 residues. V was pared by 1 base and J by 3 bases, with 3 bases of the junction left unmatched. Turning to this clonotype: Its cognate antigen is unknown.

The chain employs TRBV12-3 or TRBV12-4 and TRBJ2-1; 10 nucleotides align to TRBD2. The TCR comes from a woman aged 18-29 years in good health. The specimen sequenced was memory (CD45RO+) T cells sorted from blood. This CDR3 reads CASSLGSGRYYNEQFF. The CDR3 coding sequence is TGTGCCAGCAGTTTAGGTAGCGGGAGGTACTACAATGAGCAGTTCTTC.